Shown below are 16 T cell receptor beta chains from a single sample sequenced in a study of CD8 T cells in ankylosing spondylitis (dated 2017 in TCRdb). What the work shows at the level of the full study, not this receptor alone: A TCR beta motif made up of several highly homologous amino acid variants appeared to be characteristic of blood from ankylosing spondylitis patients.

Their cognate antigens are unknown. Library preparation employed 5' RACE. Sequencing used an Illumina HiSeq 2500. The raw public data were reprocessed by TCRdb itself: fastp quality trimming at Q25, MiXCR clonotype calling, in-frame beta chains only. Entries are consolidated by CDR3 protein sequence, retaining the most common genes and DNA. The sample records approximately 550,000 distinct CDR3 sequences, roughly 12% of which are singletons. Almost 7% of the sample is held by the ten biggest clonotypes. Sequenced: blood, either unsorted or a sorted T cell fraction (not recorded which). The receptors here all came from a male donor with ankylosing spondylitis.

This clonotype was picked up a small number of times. The CDR3 DNA follows: TGTGCCAGCAGCCGTACGCCAGGGGTTTCCTACAATGAGCAGTTCTTC. It specifies CASSRTPGVSYNEQFF. The chain is built from TRBV7-8 and TRBJ2-1, with D perhaps TRBD1 (6 bases). This CDR3 spans 16 amino acids. CDR1 SGHVS and CDR2 FQNEAQ come from the germline V gene. Trimming stripped 5 bases from V and 1 base from J, with 15 bases between.

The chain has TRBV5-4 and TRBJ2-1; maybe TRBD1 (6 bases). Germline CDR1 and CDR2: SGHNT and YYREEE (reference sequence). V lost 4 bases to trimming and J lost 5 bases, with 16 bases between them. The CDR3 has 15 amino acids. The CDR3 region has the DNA TGTGCCAGCAGCCTCGACAGGTCCGCTCACAATGAGCAGTTCTTC. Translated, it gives CASSLDRSAHNEQFF. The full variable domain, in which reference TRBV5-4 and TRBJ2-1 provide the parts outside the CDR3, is ETGVTQSPTHLIKTRGQQVTLRCSSQSGHNTVSWYQQALGQGPQFIFQYYREEENGRGNFPPRFSGLQFPNYSSELNVNALELDDSALYLCASSLDRSAHNEQFFGPGTRLTVL.

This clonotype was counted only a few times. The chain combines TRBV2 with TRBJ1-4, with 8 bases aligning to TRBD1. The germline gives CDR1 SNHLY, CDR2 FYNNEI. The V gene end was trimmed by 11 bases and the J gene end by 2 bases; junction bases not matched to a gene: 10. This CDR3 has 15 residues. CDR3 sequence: CARQGIGGTNEKLFF. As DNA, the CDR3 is TGTGCCCGACAGGGGATTGGCGGGACTAATGAAAAACTGTTTTTT.

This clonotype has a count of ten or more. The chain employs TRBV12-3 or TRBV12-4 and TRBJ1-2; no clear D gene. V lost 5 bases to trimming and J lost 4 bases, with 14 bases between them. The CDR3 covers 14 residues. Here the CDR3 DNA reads TGTGCCAGCAGTCCGGGGAGGGCAGTCTATGGCTACACCTTC. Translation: CASSPGRAVYGYTF.

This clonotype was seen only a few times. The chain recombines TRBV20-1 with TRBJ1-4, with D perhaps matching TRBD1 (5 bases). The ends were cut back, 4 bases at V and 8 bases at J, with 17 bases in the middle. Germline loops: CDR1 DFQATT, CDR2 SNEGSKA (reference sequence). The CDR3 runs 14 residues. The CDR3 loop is CSAKKDTSWEKLFF. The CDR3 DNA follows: TGCAGTGCTAAGAAGGACACTAGTTGGGAAAAACTGTTTTTT.

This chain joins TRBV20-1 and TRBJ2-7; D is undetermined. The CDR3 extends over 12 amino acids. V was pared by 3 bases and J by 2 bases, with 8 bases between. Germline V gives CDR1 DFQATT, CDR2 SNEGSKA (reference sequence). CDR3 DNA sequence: TGCAGTGCTAGCGACCTAGCCTACGAGCAGTACTTC. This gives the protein CSASDLAYEQYF.

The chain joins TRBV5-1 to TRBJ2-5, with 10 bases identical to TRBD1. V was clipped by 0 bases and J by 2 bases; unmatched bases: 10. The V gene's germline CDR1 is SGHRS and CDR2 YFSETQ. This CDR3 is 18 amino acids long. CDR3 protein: CASSLVGRQGAHQETQYF. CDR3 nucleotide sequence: TGCGCCAGCAGCTTGGTAGGGCGACAGGGGGCCCATCAAGAGACCCAGTACTTC.

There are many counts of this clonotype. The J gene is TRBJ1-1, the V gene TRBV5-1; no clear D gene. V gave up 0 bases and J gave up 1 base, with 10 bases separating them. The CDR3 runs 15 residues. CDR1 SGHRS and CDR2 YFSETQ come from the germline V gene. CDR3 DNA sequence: TGCGCCAGCAGCTTGGCCTCGGCAGGGAACACTGAAGCTTTCTTT. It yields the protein CASSLASAGNTEAFF.

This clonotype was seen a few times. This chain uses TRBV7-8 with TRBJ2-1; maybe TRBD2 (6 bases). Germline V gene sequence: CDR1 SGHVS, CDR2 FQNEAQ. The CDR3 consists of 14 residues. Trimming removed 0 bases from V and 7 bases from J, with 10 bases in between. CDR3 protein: CASSLALRGNEQFF. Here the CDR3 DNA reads TGTGCCAGCAGCTTAGCGCTACGGGGGAATGAGCAGTTCTTC. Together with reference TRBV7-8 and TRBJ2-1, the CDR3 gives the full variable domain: GAGVSQSPRYKVAKRGQDVALRCDPISGHVSLFWYQQALGQGPEFLTYFQNEAQLDKSGLPSDRFFAERPEGSVSTLKIQRTQQEDSAVYLCASSLALRGNEQFFGPGTRLTVL.

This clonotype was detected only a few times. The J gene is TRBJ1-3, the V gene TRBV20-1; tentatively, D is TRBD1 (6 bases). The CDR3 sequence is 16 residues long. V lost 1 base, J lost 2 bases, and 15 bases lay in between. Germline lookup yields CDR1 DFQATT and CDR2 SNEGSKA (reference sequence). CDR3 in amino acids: CSARARGRVAGNTIYF. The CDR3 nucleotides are TGCAGTGCTAGAGCGCGGGGGCGGGTAGCTGGAAACACCATATATTTT.

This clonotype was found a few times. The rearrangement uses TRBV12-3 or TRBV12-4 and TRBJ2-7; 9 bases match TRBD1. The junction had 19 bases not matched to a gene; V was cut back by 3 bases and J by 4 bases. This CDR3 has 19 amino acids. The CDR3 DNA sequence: TGTGCCAGCAGTTTGGGTGGGACAGGGTTTCCCAGGGCGGATTACGAGCAGTACTTC. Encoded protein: CASSLGGTGFPRADYEQYF.

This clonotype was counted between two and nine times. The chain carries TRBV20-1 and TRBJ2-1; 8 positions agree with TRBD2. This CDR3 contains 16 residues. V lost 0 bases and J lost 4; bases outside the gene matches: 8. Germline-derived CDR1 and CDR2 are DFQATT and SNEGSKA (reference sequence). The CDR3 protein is CSARDLFSGTYNEQFF. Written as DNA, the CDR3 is TGCAGTGCTAGAGATCTATTTAGCGGGACTTACAATGAGCAGTTCTTC.

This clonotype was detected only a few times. For the CDR3, the DNA is TGTGCCAGCACCACCCAGGCAGATACGCAGTATTTT. Amino acids: CASTTQADTQYF. The V call is TRBV12-3 or TRBV12-4, the J call TRBJ2-3; D call uncertain. The CDR3 has 12 residues. Trimming took 7 bases from V and 4 from J, leaving 9 bases between them.

In DNA form, the CDR3 reads TGCGCCAGCAGTTTACAGGGGGACTCTGGAAACACCATATATTTT. This sequence encodes CASSLQGDSGNTIYF. The chain links TRBV4-1 to TRBJ1-3, with 8 bases identical to TRBD1. Losses at the gene ends were 6 bases for V and 0 bases for J; bases not matched to a gene: 4. The CDR3 spans 15 residues. CDR1 is MGHRA, CDR2 YSYEKL, per germline.

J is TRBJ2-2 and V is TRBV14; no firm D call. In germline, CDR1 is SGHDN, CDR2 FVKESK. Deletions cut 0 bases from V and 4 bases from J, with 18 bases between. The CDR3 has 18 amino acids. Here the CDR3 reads CASSQELGAVAVTGELFF. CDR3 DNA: TGTGCCAGCAGCCAAGAACTTGGCGCGGTGGCAGTCACCGGGGAGCTGTTTTTT.

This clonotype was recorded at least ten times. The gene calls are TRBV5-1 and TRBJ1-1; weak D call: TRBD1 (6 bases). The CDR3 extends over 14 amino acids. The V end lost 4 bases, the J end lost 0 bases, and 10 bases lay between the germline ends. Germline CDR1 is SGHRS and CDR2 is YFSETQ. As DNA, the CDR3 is TGCGCCAGCAGCCCCGGGGGGCTGAACACTGAAGCTTTCTTT. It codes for CASSPGGLNTEAFF. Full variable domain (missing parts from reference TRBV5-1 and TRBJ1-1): KAGVTQTPRYLIKTRGQQVTLSCSPISGHRSVSWYQQTPGQGLQFLFEYFSETQRNKGNFPGRFSGRQFSNSRSEMNVSTLELGDSALYLCASSPGGLNTEAFFGQGTRLTVV.